This T cell receptor (beta chain) was documented in a study of PD-L1 blockade in urothelial cancer. Study background: Blood was analyzed 3 weeks (second dose) and 6 weeks after treatment start.

Sequencing used immunoSEQ multiplex PCR; TCRdb keeps in-frame clones, though not all of them. The sample records around 21,000 clones, approximately 80% being singletons. Stated time point: peripheral blood 6 weeks after treatment start. The length of the CDR3 is 17 residues. Trimming cost V 1 base and J 0 bases; bases outside gene matches: 7. Germline V gene lookup returns CDR1 LGHNT and CDR2 FRNRAP. Sequenced here: PBMCs, sampled around atezolizumab (anti-PD-L1) treatment. The chain couples TRBV12-5 to TRBJ1-2; 8 bases are shared with TRBD1. The clonotype comes from a man aged 50 to 59 with urothelial cancer. The CDR3 DNA reads TGTGCTAGTGGTTTGGCCGGGACAGGCTTTTCTAACTATGGCTACACCTTC. Residues: CASGLAGTGFSNYGYTF.